This T cell receptor beta chain was profiled in a study of metastatic and nonmetastatic thyroid tumors. Overall study: Thyroid patients, malignant and benign, had repertoires compared across blood and tumor or nodule tissue.

Thyroid surgery took place with no prior treatment in any patient. Authors' analysis steps: Differences in CDR3 between clinicopathological groups were drawn on to build a classifier intended to discriminate distant-metastatic papillary thyroid cancer patients. TCRdb re-clonotyped the PCR reads via MiXCR. TCRdb's processing, not the authors' own work, is the source of the V and J calls. The sample holds some 14,000 clones, approximately 29% seen once. Study-wide results and caveats: In blood and tumor, TCR beta diversity was reportedly significantly higher in malignant thyroid tumors than in benign nodules.

In germline, CDR1 is SGHAT, CDR2 FQNNGV. The CDR3 contains 14 residues. Trimming shortened V by 1 base and J by 5 bases, and 9 bases separated the two germline ends. Within the sample, this clone is medium-sized. The antigen is unknown. The specimen was tumor tissue. The origin of this receptor is a female donor with papillary thyroid cancer or a benign thyroid nodule (not recorded which). Some clones in this sample may be carry-over from other donors' samples. The genes are TRBV11-2 and TRBJ2-1, with no clear D. CDR3: CASSLALQHNEQFF. The DNA of the CDR3 is TGTGCCAGCAGCTTAGCTCTACAGCACAATGAGCAGTTCTTC.